This is a list of T cell receptor beta chains from one sample in a study of cytomegalovirus exposure and HLA in healthy donors. Sequencing used immunoSEQ multiplex PCR; TCRdb keeps in-frame clones, though not all of them. The table includes roughly 260,000 clones, nearly 90% detected once. Sequencing was done on a sample of PBMCs. Source of these receptors: a woman between 18 and 30 years old in good health and CMV-seronegative. Each CDR3 is given with its conserved first and last residue. The D gene is left open where the match is weak. The size of a clone is reported for some rows only, either as once, few or many, or as a class for expanded clones.

j_call | clone_size | v_call | d_call | cdr3_nt | cdr3_aa
TRBJ2-7 | - | TRBV7-6 | - | TGTGCCAGCAGCCTTCTGATGGGGGCACCCGAGCAGTACTTC | CASSLLMGAPEQYF
TRBJ2-1 | - | TRBV11-3 | TRBD1 | TGTGCCAGCAGCCCCCCGGACAGGGGGGCCAATGAGCAGTTCTTC | CASSPPDRGANEQFF
TRBJ2-1 | once | TRBV9 | - | TGTGCCAGCAGCGTTTCTAGATACAATGAGCAGTTCTTC | CASSVSRYNEQFF
TRBJ2-1 | - | TRBV28 | - | TGTGCCAGCAGTTTGCGCGGGACGGCCTCCGATGAGCAGTTCTTC | CASSLRGTASDEQFF
TRBJ2-3 | once | TRBV7-2 | - | TGTGCCAGCAGCCTACCGGTCGATCTTAGCACAGATACGCAGTATTTT | CASSLPVDLSTDTQYF
TRBJ1-2 | - | TRBV18 | - | TGTGCCAGCTCACCACGAGACACAGTGACCCACACCTTC | CASSPRDTVTHTF
TRBJ1-2 | - | TRBV9 | TRBD1 | TGTGCCAGCAGCACCCTTGGACAGGGGACCTATGGCTACACCTTC | CASSTLGQGTYGYTF
TRBJ2-5 | - | TRBV7-9 | - | TGTGCCAGCAGCTTAGGATGGCAGGGCGGAGAGACCCAGTACTTC | CASSLGWQGGETQYF
TRBJ2-7 | - | TRBV6-6 | - | TGTGCCAGCAGTTACCCGGGACATATCTACGAGCAGTACTTC | CASSYPGHIYEQYF
TRBJ2-5 | - | TRBV5-1 | - | TGCGCCAGCAGTAATCAAGAGACCCAGTACTTC | CASSNQETQYF
TRBJ2-3 | - | TRBV28 | TRBD2 | TGTGCCAGCAGTTTTATTACAGGCCATGCCGCGGGGGGGCTGACAGATACGCAGTATTTT | CASSFITGHAAGGLTDTQYF
TRBJ1-5 | - | TRBV28 | TRBD1 | TGTGCCAGCAGTTTCGGACAGGATAATCAGCCCCAGCATTTT | CASSFGQDNQPQHF
TRBJ1-1 | - | TRBV7-6 | TRBD1 | TGTGCCAGCAGCGAAAGACAGGGGCTGAACACTGAAGCTTTCTTT | CASSERQGLNTEAFF
TRBJ2-5 | - | TRBV5-1 | TRBD1 | TGCGCCAGCAGACCAACGACAGGGGCAAGGGAAGAGACCCAGTACTTC | CASRPTTGAREETQYF
TRBJ2-2 | - | TRBV11-3 | TRBD2 | TGTGCCAGCAGCTTAGACCCGGCACTAGCGGGGGGCCCTAACACCGGGGAGCTGTTTTTT | CASSLDPALAGGPNTGELFF
TRBJ1-6 | - | TRBV28 | - | TGTGCCAGCAGCTCCGCACTGAGCTCCTATAATTCACCCCTCCACTTT | CASSSALSSYNSPLHF
TRBJ2-1 | - | TRBV6-1 | - | TGTGCCAGCAGTGAAGATGGGAGCTCCTACAATGAGCAGTTCTTC | CASSEDGSSYNEQFF
TRBJ2-5 | - | TRBV11-2 | TRBD2 | TGTGCCAGCAGCTGGCAACTAGCGAAAAAAGAGACCCAGTACTTC | CASSWQLAKKETQYF
TRBJ2-7 | - | TRBV18 | - | TGTGCCAGCTCACCAAGCGGCAGAGCTTACGAGCAGTACTTC | CASSPSGRAYEQYF
TRBJ2-1 | - | TRBV6-4 | TRBD2 | TGTGCCAGCAGTGACTCCGGCGGGGGCTCCTACAATGAGCAGTTCTTC | CASSDSGGGSYNEQFF
TRBJ2-3 | once | TRBV5-1 | TRBD2 | TGCGCCAGCAGCCCGACCCTCCCTAGCGGGGGGACCACAGATACGCAGTATTTT | CASSPTLPSGGTTDTQYF
TRBJ2-1 | - | TRBV10-3 | TRBD2 | TGTGCCATCAGTCGACTAGCGGGAACCTACAATGAGCAGTTCTTC | CAISRLAGTYNEQFF
TRBJ1-1 | - | TRBV2 | - | TGTGCCAGCAGCAATCGGACAGTTACTCGCGACACTGAAGCTTTCTTT | CASSNRTVTRDTEAFF
TRBJ2-2 | - | TRBV5-6 | TRBD2 | TGTGCCAGCAGCTTGGCCCCAGGTGCGGGGGGAGCCGGGGAGCTGTTTTTT | CASSLAPGAGGAGELFF
TRBJ2-7 | - | TRBV5-5 | TRBD1 | TGTGCCAGCAGCACGGACAGGGGGGATGAGCAGTACTTC | CASSTDRGDEQYF
TRBJ2-2 | few | TRBV10-1 | - | TGCGCCAGCAGTGGAAGGAGTTCCGGGGAGCTGTTTTTT | CASSGRSSGELFF
TRBJ1-1 | - | TRBV27 | - | TGTGCCAGCAGTCGCCAAACCCAAACGACAGAGATGAACACTGAAGCTTTCTTT | CASSRQTQTTEMNTEAFF
TRBJ2-5 | - | TRBV11-2 | TRBD1 | TGTGCCAGCAGCTTAGATGTTGGGACAGCCAAGACCCAGTACTTC | CASSLDVGTAKTQYF
TRBJ1-1 | once | TRBV19 | - | TGTGCCAGTAGTATGAGGAGGGACACTGAAGCTTTCTTT | CASSMRRDTEAFF
TRBJ2-3 | - | TRBV7-9 | - | TGTGCCAGCAGCGCAATCAGACAGCAAATCACAGATACGCAGTATTTT | CASSAIRQQITDTQYF
TRBJ2-1 | - | TRBV15 | TRBD1 | TGTGCCACCAGACACTCAGGGACAGGGGGCTTGAATGAGCAGTTCTTC | CATRHSGTGGLNEQFF
TRBJ2-2 | - | TRBV5-1 | TRBD1 | TGCGCCAGCAGTGGAACAGGGGAAGCTGGGGAGCTGTTTTTT | CASSGTGEAGELFF
TRBJ1-6 | - | TRBV9 | - | TGTGCCAGCAGCGTAGCCGACAGTTATAATTCACCCCTCCACTTT | CASSVADSYNSPLHF
TRBJ2-4 | - | TRBV7-8 | - | TGTGCCAGCAGCCCGGAGCCCGGGACAAGCATTCAGTACTTC | CASSPEPGTSIQYF
TRBJ2-5 | - | TRBV6-5 | - | TGTGCCAGCAGCGCCGGAGAAGCGGAGACCCAGTACTTC | CASSAGEAETQYF
TRBJ1-6 | - | TRBV19 | TRBD1 | TGTGCCAGTAGTAAGGGACAGGAGAGCTCCTATAATTCACCCCTCCACTTT | CASSKGQESSYNSPLHF
TRBJ2-1 | - | TRBV4-3 | TRBD2 | TGCGCCAGCAGCCAAGAGTTAGCGGGGGGGAAACGCCGGCCCAATGAGCAGTTCTTC | CASSQELAGGKRRPNEQFF
TRBJ2-7 | - | TRBV7-8 | TRBD1 | TGTGCCAGCAGGCCTACGGGACAGCCCTACGAGCAGTACTTC | CASRPTGQPYEQYF
TRBJ1-5 | - | TRBV6-4 | TRBD1 | TGTGCCAGCAGTGACGCAGGGGGGTTCAATCAGCCCCAGCATTTT | CASSDAGGFNQPQHF
TRBJ1-1 | - | TRBV28 | - | TGTGCCAGCAGGTCGGGGTTGGATGAAGCTTTCTTT | CASRSGLDEAFF
TRBJ2-1 | - | TRBV6-6 | TRBD2 | TGTGCCAGCAGTTACTTAGCGGGGGGGGCGAATGAGCAGTTCTTC | CASSYLAGGANEQFF
TRBJ2-7 | few | TRBV4-1 | TRBD1 | TGCGCCAGCAGCTTCCGGACAGGGTACGAGCAGTACTTC | CASSFRTGYEQYF
TRBJ2-3 | - | TRBV5-1 | TRBD2 | TGCGCAAGCAGGGATGGCGGGGGGGCAGATACGCAGTATTTT | CASRDGGGADTQYF
TRBJ1-1 | once | TRBV6-5 | TRBD1 | TGTGCCAGTTACAGGGGGTTCAACACTGAAGCTTTCTTT | CASYRGFNTEAFF
TRBJ2-1 | - | TRBV28 | - | TGTGCCAGCAATGGCCGGGGCAATGAGCAGTTCTTC | CASNGRGNEQFF
TRBJ1-6 | - | TRBV11-2 | - | TGTGCCAGCAGCTTAGATCGGGGATTGTGGGCTTCACCCCTCCACTTT | CASSLDRGLWASPLHF
TRBJ2-1 | - | TRBV10-3 | - | TGTGCCATCAGTGACCTCGAGCATGAGCAGTTCTTC | CAISDLEHEQFF
TRBJ2-5 | - | TRBV4-1 | - | TGCGCCAGCAGCCAAGGCCGGACAAACGAAGAGACCCAGTACTTC | CASSQGRTNEETQYF
TRBJ1-1 | once | TRBV11-2 | - | TGTGCCAGCAGCCCCTCGGACTGGAACACTGAAGCTTTCTTT | CASSPSDWNTEAFF
TRBJ1-1 | - | TRBV5-6 | - | TGTGCCAGCAGCGCGCCGACGGAGATGAACACTGAAGCTTTCTTT | CASSAPTEMNTEAFF
TRBJ1-2 | - | TRBV5-6 | - | TGTGCCAGCACCCTAGGCGGCTTCTATGGCTACACCTTC | CASTLGGFYGYTF